The TCR beta chain described here comes from a study of cytomegalovirus exposure and HLA in healthy donors. Overall study results and limits: Judged likely to be a sequencing artifact was a cluster of highly shared sequence variants. By a later analysis, the bulk of CMV-associated TCR beta chains appeared HLA-restricted.

On this clone: What it recognizes is unknown.

The donors (healthy individuals) were bone marrow donors. This CDR3 is built from 13 residues. V lost 9 bases and J 0 bases, leaving 11 bases between the germline ends. Per the germline V gene, CDR1 is MNHEY and CDR2 is SVGAGI. It was with 60 Vbeta and 13 Jbeta primers that the PCR ran. Generated by immunoSEQ multiplex PCR, the TCRdb table keeps only in-frame clones and is missing some. This repertoire shows 70,000 to 95,000 clones, roughly 83% found once; its top ten account for roughly 15%. This chain connects TRBV6-5 to TRBJ1-2; no clear D. Sequenced: PBMCs. This TCR was recovered from a woman aged 40 to 50 in good health and CMV-seropositive. For the CDR3, the DNA is TGTGCCAGTGCGCTGATCCCTAACTATGGCTACACCTTC. Its translation: CASALIPNYGYTF.